Listed below are T cell receptor beta chains from one sample, sequenced in a study of blood T cell repertoires in COVID-19. The assay was immunoSEQ multiplex PCR, and TCRdb's table has in-frame clones only and misses some. The data contain more than 100,000 clones, about four fifths of them singletons. Sequenced: peripheral blood. These receptors all stem from a woman between 65 and 79 years old with acute or convalescent COVID-19. Each CDR3 is given with its conserved first and last residue. Each record gives: V gene, D gene, J gene, clone size, CDR3 protein, CDR3 DNA. The D gene is left open where the match is weak. Clone size is stated in some rows and not others, as once, few, many or a class when expanded.

TRBV6-2/TRBV6-3,TRBD1,TRBJ2-2,-,CASSYHTDRATGELFF,TGTGCCAGCAGTTATCACACCGACAGGGCCACCGGGGAGCTGTTTTTT
TRBV19,-,TRBJ2-2,few,CASRVKGTGELFF,TGTGCCAGCCGGGTAAAAGGTACCGGGGAGCTGTTTTTT
TRBV6-2/TRBV6-3,-,TRBJ2-1,-,CASSYRGDEQFF,TGTGCCAGCAGTTACAGGGGTGATGAGCAGTTCTTC
TRBV5-8,TRBD1,TRBJ1-4,-,CASSPGTDATNEKLFF,TGTGCCAGCAGCCCGGGGACAGACGCAACTAATGAAAAACTGTTTTTT
TRBV4-1,TRBD2,TRBJ2-5,few,CASTPSGGAPRETQYF,TGCGCCAGCACCCCTAGCGGGGGAGCCCCCCGGGAGACCCAGTACTTC
TRBV11-2,-,TRBJ1-5,-,CASSLGENQPQHF,TGTGCCAGCAGCTTAGGCGAAAATCAGCCCCAGCATTTT
TRBV5-5,TRBD1,TRBJ1-6,few,CASSLVGGDSPLHF,TGTGCCAGCAGCTTGGTAGGGGGCGATTCACCCCTCCACTTT
TRBV29-1,-,TRBJ2-1,-,CSDYREPNEQFF,TGCAGCGACTACAGGGAACCCAATGAGCAGTTCTTC
TRBV4-1,-,TRBJ2-1,-,CASSPAPKEVEQFF,TGCGCCAGCAGCCCCGCTCCGAAGGAGGTTGAGCAGTTCTTC
TRBV5-7,TRBD1,TRBJ1-4,once,CASSPGTGGREKLFF,TGTGCCAGCAGCCCAGGGACAGGGGGGAGGGAAAAACTGTTTTTT
TRBV30,-,TRBJ1-3,-,CAFTMGASSGNTIYF,TGTGCCTTCACCATGGGGGCCAGCTCTGGAAACACCATATATTTT
TRBV9,TRBD1,TRBJ2-5,-,CASSPWTGGETQYF,TGTGCCAGCAGCCCGTGGACAGGGGGCGAGACCCAGTACTTC
TRBV7-6,TRBD1,TRBJ1-1,-,CASSFTTGEGTEAFF,TGTGCCAGCAGCTTTACGACAGGGGAGGGCACTGAAGCTTTCTTT
TRBV3-1/TRBV3-2,TRBD1,TRBJ1-1,-,CASRRDSGVNTEAFF,TGTGCCAGCAGACGGGACAGCGGAGTCAACACTGAAGCTTTCTTT
TRBV4-2,TRBD2,TRBJ2-5,-,CASSQDSGGIETQYF,TGTGCCAGCAGCCAAGATAGCGGGGGTATTGAGACCCAGTACTTC
TRBV29-1,TRBD1,TRBJ1-2,-,CSVNGQGGYTF,TGCAGCGTGAACGGACAGGGAGGCTACACCTTC
TRBV9,-,TRBJ2-5,-,CASSDYGRGGRPQETQYF,TGTGCCAGCAGCGATTACGGGCGCGGGGGCCGCCCACAAGAGACCCAGTACTTC
TRBV29-1,TRBD2,TRBJ2-3,-,CSAALAGGGTDTQYF,TGCAGCGCGGCACTAGCGGGGGGCGGGACAGATACGCAGTATTTT
TRBV19,TRBD1,TRBJ1-1,-,CASSAIRGRQGNTEAFF,TGTGCCAGTAGTGCCATAAGGGGCCGACAGGGAAACACTGAAGCTTTCTTT
TRBV6-4,-,TRBJ2-1,once,CASSDTGLASSYNEQFF,TGTGCCAGCAGTGACACGGGCCTAGCGAGCTCCTACAATGAGCAGTTCTTC
TRBV7-2,TRBD1,TRBJ1-4,-,CASSLGQLNEKLFF,TGTGCCAGCAGCTTGGGACAGTTAAATGAAAAACTGTTTTTT
TRBV10-2,-,TRBJ2-7,-,CASTADRTYEQYF,TGCGCCAGCACTGCGGACAGAACCTACGAGCAGTACTTC
TRBV3-1/TRBV3-2,-,TRBJ2-7,-,CASSQAPSWRGYYEQYF,TGTGCCAGCAGCCAAGCCCCGAGTTGGAGGGGCTACTACGAGCAGTACTTC
TRBV18,-,TRBJ1-2,-,CASSPGQGYGYTF,TGTGCCAGCTCACCTGGGCAGGGCTATGGCTACACCTTC
TRBV7-9,-,TRBJ1-1,-,CASSYHRDRNTEAFF,TGTGCCAGCAGTTATCACAGGGACCGGAACACTGAAGCTTTCTTT
TRBV30,-,TRBJ1-1,once,CAWSGQAGGF,TGTGCCTGGAGTGGCCAGGCAGGAGGTTTT
TRBV3-1/TRBV3-2,TRBD2,TRBJ2-3,-,CASSGLAGGTDTQYF,TGTGCCAGCAGCGGCTTAGCGGGCGGCACAGATACGCAGTATTTT
TRBV10-2,-,TRBJ1-1,-,CASSELGRNTEAFF,TGCGCCAGCAGTGAGTTAGGGAGGAACACTGAAGCTTTCTTT
TRBV6-5,-,TRBJ1-2,-,CASSYSGNSYGYTF,TGTGCCAGCAGTTACTCGGGTAACAGCTATGGCTACACCTTC
TRBV7-2,TRBD2,TRBJ2-3,-,CASSSSGAGDTQYF,TGTGCCAGCAGCTCTAGCGGGGCGGGAGATACGCAGTATTTT
TRBV2,TRBD1,TRBJ2-5,-,CASNRDRGETQYF,TGTGCCAGCAACCGGGACAGAGGAGAGACCCAGTACTTC
TRBV19,-,TRBJ1-2,-,CASSMANYGYTF,TGTGCCAGTAGTATGGCCAACTATGGCTACACCTTC
TRBV11-2,-,TRBJ2-3,-,CASSLVTRGRPDTQYF,TGTGCCAGCAGCTTAGTAACTCGAGGGAGGCCGGATACGCAGTATTTT
TRBV11-2,-,TRBJ1-1,-,CASSLGGGNTEAFF,TGTGCCAGCAGCTTAGGAGGGGGGAACACTGAAGCTTTCTTT
TRBV10-3,TRBD1,TRBJ2-7,once,CAIRGQWGSEQYF,TGTGCCATCAGGGGACAGTGGGGGTCCGAGCAGTACTTC
TRBV18,-,TRBJ2-4,few,CASSPLLRNLAKNIQYF,TGTGCCAGCTCACCACTATTGCGAAATCTAGCCAAAAACATTCAGTACTTC
TRBV5-1,-,TRBJ2-5,-,CASTWGGEQETQYF,TGCGCCAGCACGTGGGGGGGCGAACAAGAGACCCAGTACTTC
TRBV28,TRBD1,TRBJ1-5,once,CASSSGQGFQPQHF,TGTGCCAGCAGCTCGGGACAGGGGTTTCAGCCCCAGCATTTT
TRBV9,-,TRBJ1-2,-,CASSVGQGGNYGYTF,TGTGCCAGCAGCGTAGGCCAGGGAGGGAACTATGGCTACACCTTC
TRBV30,TRBD2,TRBJ2-2,-,CAWSLGGSNTGELFF,TGTGCCTGGAGTTTGGGGGGGTCGAACACCGGGGAGCTGTTTTTT
TRBV5-1,TRBD1,TRBJ1-4,-,CASSFSGTGNEKLFF,TGCGCCAGCAGCTTTTCGGGGACAGGAAATGAAAAACTGTTTTTT
TRBV12-3/TRBV12-4,-,TRBJ2-1,few,CASSLGLKGEQFF,TGTGCCAGCAGTTTAGGGCTTAAGGGGGAGCAGTTCTTC
TRBV7-9,-,TRBJ1-2,-,CASSLGSYGYTF,TGTGCCAGCAGCTTAGGGAGTTATGGCTACACCTTC
TRBV6-5,-,TRBJ1-4,-,CASSSWGDNEKLFF,TGTGCCAGCAGCTCATGGGGGGATAACGAAAAACTGTTTTTT
TRBV28,TRBD1,TRBJ1-5,few,CASSMGQNYAPQHF,TGTGCCAGCAGTATGGGACAGAACTATGCGCCCCAGCATTTT
TRBV19,-,TRBJ2-3,-,CASSKRRYTDTQYF,TGTGCCAGTAGTAAAAGGAGATACACAGATACGCAGTATTTT
TRBV5-4,-,TRBJ1-4,once,CASSRGEKLFF,TGTGCCAGCAGCCGGGGGGAAAAACTGTTTTTT
TRBV6-2/TRBV6-3,TRBD2,TRBJ2-1,-,CASSPNLAGGYNEQFF,TGTGCCAGCAGTCCCAATCTAGCGGGGGGCTACAATGAGCAGTTCTTC
TRBV6-1,-,TRBJ1-5,-,CASSAQTGKSNQPQHF,TGTGCCAGCAGTGCCCAGACAGGAAAAAGCAATCAGCCCCAGCATTTT
TRBV10-2,TRBD2,TRBJ2-1,-,CASSLSGGALNEQFF,TGCGCCAGCAGTCTAAGCGGGGGGGCTCTCAATGAGCAGTTCTTC
TRBV5-6,-,TRBJ2-7,-,CASSAGSRILEQYF,TGTGCCAGCAGCGCCGGGTCTAGGATCTTAGAGCAGTACTTC
TRBV11-2,TRBD2,TRBJ2-5,once,CASSLVTSGGETQYF,TGTGCCAGCAGCTTAGTTACTAGCGGGGGGGAGACCCAGTACTTC
TRBV18,TRBD1,TRBJ1-1,-,CASSPAGGNEAFF,TGTGCCAGCTCGCCTGCAGGGGGCAATGAAGCTTTCTTT
TRBV7-3,TRBD2,TRBJ2-3,-,CASSLKLAGGFTDTQYF,TGTGCCAGCAGCTTAAAGCTAGCGGGGGGGTTCACAGATACGCAGTATTTT
TRBV24-1,TRBD1,TRBJ2-3,-,CATSDSGQGDGHTQYF,TGTGCCACCAGTGATTCGGGACAGGGTGATGGCCATACGCAGTATTTT
TRBV6-1,-,TRBJ1-5,-,CASSEGSGDQPQHF,TGTGCCAGCAGTGAAGGCAGCGGGGATCAGCCCCAGCATTTT
TRBV6-1,-,TRBJ2-3,-,CASSERGATDTQYF,TGTGCCAGCAGTGAACGGGGTGCGACAGATACGCAGTATTTT
TRBV11-3,TRBD1,TRBJ1-1,-,CASSSRTGTTSQAFF,TGTGCCAGCAGCTCACGGACAGGGACGACCTCTCAAGCTTTCTTT
TRBV7-2,TRBD2,TRBJ2-5,-,CASSLAGTSGSGQETQYF,TGTGCCAGCAGCTTAGCGGGGACTAGCGGGTCCGGCCAAGAGACCCAGTACTTC
TRBV4-2,-,TRBJ1-5,-,CASSQDVGGDQPQHF,TGTGCCAGCAGCCAAGATGTAGGGGGGGATCAGCCCCAGCATTTT